A selection of T cell receptor beta chains follows, all from one sample in a study of blood T cell repertoires in COVID-19. The method was immunoSEQ multiplex PCR; TCRdb's version includes in-frame clones alone and lacks a portion of them. The sample lists roughly 120,000 clones, about 74% seen once, with 6.2% in the top ten. Input material: peripheral blood. Receptors originate from a man aged 65 to 79 with acute or convalescent COVID-19. The CDR3 runs from the conserved cysteine through the conserved F or W. Size tells how often a clone was seen (once, few, many) or the class of an expanded clone, and some rows leave it out.

.,TRBV12-5,CASGTPGSPLHF
.,TRBV19,CASSMMGPGTGELFF
.,TRBV24-1,CATRRGTSGTDTQYF
.,TRBV5-6,CASSLERRGQFF
.,TRBV19,CASLRQGANQPQHF
few,TRBV5-1,CASSLGGEANYGYTF
few,TRBV11-3,CASSFSGNTEAFF
.,TRBV6-2/TRBV6-3,CASSHARQGVSSPPQETQYF
.,TRBV18,CASSPAGQDNEQFF
.,TRBV7-9,CASSFSSNTGELFF
.,TRBV2,CASGGDRDRVTTSTDTQYF
.,TRBV29-1,CSVEVQGNIQYF
.,TRBV29-1,CSVSGTARPGAFF
.,TRBV24-1,CATSAPEGGRGNTGELFF
.,TRBV5-5,CASSSGRKETQYF
.,TRBV28,CASTPTGEATNEKLFF
.,TRBV24-1,CATSDLRGEAGEAFF
.,TRBV3-1/TRBV3-2,CASSGRDRASSPLHF
few,TRBV7-2,CASSLVASGEETQYF
.,TRBV29-1,CSVDGLAGNTDTQYF
few,TRBV18,CASSPAVPAPIPNEQFF
few,TRBV5-1,CASSLGLAETQYF
.,TRBV10-3,CAITMGRGGYEQYF
.,TRBV5-1,CASSFSLPAGELFF
.,TRBV29-1,CSVDGTGDEKLFF
.,TRBV13,CASGQGSSYEQYF